Below are 16 T cell receptor beta chains sequenced from a single sample in a study of OX40 agonist ivuxolimab in advanced cancers. Clones were read by immunoSEQ multiplex PCR, and TCRdb kept only the in-frame ones, dropping some. The sample lists about 95,000 clones, roughly 87% occurring once. Sequencing used CD4+ or CD8+ T cells sorted from blood, obtained in a trial of the OX40 agonist ivuxolimab. The origin of the receptors is an adult with an advanced solid tumor such as melanoma, head and neck, liver or kidney cancer.

The chain has TRBV7-3 and TRBJ2-7, with D perhaps assigned TRBD1 or TRBD2 (5 bases each). The CDR3 has 15 residues. In germline, CDR1 is SGHTA, CDR2 FQGTGA. Trimming removed 2 bases at V and 0 bases at J, with 11 bases between. The CDR3 spells CASSLYKGSSYEQYF. Written as DNA, the CDR3 is TGTGCCAGCAGCTTATATAAGGGGAGCTCCTACGAGCAGTACTTC.

The chain carries TRBV10-3 and TRBJ2-1; tentative D call: TRBD2 (5 bases). This CDR3 comprises 14 residues. The V gene's germline CDR1 is ENHRY and CDR2 SYGVKD. V was cut by 8 bases and J by 2 bases, with 13 bases left in between. CDR3 bases: TGTGCCATCGAACAGACTACAACCTACAATGAGCAGTTCTTC. It encodes CAIEQTTTYNEQFF.

The chain links TRBV9 to TRBJ1-4; D uncertain. Per the germline V gene, CDR1 is SGDLS and CDR2 is YYNGEE. The CDR3 contains 15 residues. The germline V and J ends were trimmed by 0 bases and 4 bases, with 10 bases remaining between them. The CDR3 DNA sequence: TGTGCCAGCAGCGTAGGCCTTGGGGATAATGAAAAACTGTTTTTT. Amino acid sequence: CASSVGLGDNEKLFF.

This clone was picked up one time. The chain has TRBV7-2 and TRBJ2-4; a weak D match, TRBD2 (6 bases). This CDR3 is built from 14 residues. Looked up from germline, CDR1 is SGHTA and CDR2 is FQGNSA. Trimming left V 4 bases short and J 2 bases short, with 9 bases between. CDR3 nucleotides: TGTGCCAGCAGCTCCGGACTAACCAAAAACATTCAGTACTTC. Translating it yields CASSSGLTKNIQYF. The whole variable domain, remainder taken from reference TRBV7-2 and TRBJ2-4, is GAGVSQSPSNKVTEKGKDVELRCDPISGHTALYWYRQSLGQGLEFLIYFQGNSAPDKSGLPSDRFSAERTGGSVSTLTIQRTQQEDSAVYLCASSSGLTKNIQYFGAGTRLSVL.

V is TRBV18 and J is TRBJ2-7, with D unclear. Trimming cost V 0 bases and J 3 bases, with 6 bases left between them. The germline V gene has CDR1 KGHSH and CDR2 LQKENI. This CDR3 contains 13 residues. The CDR3 nucleotides are TGTGCCAGCTCACCACCGAACGGCTACGAGCAGTACTTC. Its protein is CASSPPNGYEQYF. Using reference TRBV18 and TRBJ2-7 for the parts outside the CDR3, the full variable domain is NAGVMQNPRHLVRRRGQEARLRCSPMKGHSHVYWYRQLPEEGLKFMVYLQKENIIDESGMPKERFSAEFPKEGPSILRIQQVVRGDSAAYFCASSPPNGYEQYFGPGTRLTVT.

V and J are TRBV5-4 and TRBJ2-5, with D tentatively TRBD2 (6 bases). Germline V CDR1 and CDR2: SGHNT, YYREEE (reference sequence). V shed 0 bases and J shed 4 bases, with 13 bases lying between them. The CDR3 is 15 residues long. CDR3 nucleotides: TGTGCCAGCAGCTTGGCCTTGGGGGGTAGAGAGACCCAGTACTTC. As protein: CASSLALGGRETQYF. Variable domain in full (rest from reference TRBV5-4 and TRBJ2-5): ETGVTQSPTHLIKTRGQQVTLRCSSQSGHNTVSWYQQALGQGPQFIFQYYREEENGRGNFPPRFSGLQFPNYSSELNVNALELDDSALYLCASSLALGGRETQYFGPGTRLLVL.

The chain recombines TRBV29-1 with TRBJ2-2; weak D call: TRBD1 (5 bases). Germline CDR1 and CDR2: SQVTM and ANQGSEA. There are 14 residues in the CDR3. The V end lost 6 bases, the J end lost 1 base, and 12 bases lay between the germline ends. The CDR3 sequence is CSVGPDKNTGELFF. For the CDR3, the DNA is TGCAGCGTGGGGCCCGACAAGAACACCGGGGAGCTGTTTTTT.

The CDR3 DNA reads TGTGCCAGCAGTCGACAGGGGGGGGATCAGCCCCAGCATTTT. Translation gives CASSRQGGDQPQHF. The V call is TRBV9, the J call TRBJ1-5, with 9 positions matching TRBD1. Germline CDR1 reads SGDLS; CDR2 reads YYNGEE. There are 14 residues in the CDR3. V lost 5 bases, J lost 5 bases, and 5 bases stayed unmatched.

This CDR3 is CASSQSQTEPQETQYF. The CDR3 nucleotides read TGTGCCAGCAGCCAAAGTCAGACAGAACCACAAGAGACCCAGTACTTC. The chain recombines TRBV4-2 with TRBJ2-5; a weak D match, TRBD1 (5 bases). CDR1 and CDR2 (germline): LGHNA, YNFKEQ. The CDR3 is 16 residues long. Trimming left V 2 bases short and J 2 bases short, with 15 bases between.

The chain couples TRBV30 to TRBJ1-5; 8 nucleotides align to TRBD1. The CDR3 extends over 13 amino acids. The germline CDR1 and CDR2 sequences are GTSNPN and SVGIG (reference sequence). Losses at the gene ends were 1 base for V and 7 bases for J; bases not matched to a gene: 3. CDR3 sequence (DNA): TGTGCCTGGAGTGCAGGGGGCGGACAGCCCCAGCATTTT. Its translation: CAWSAGGGQPQHF.

CDR3 in amino acids: CASSTPLSPYEQYF. In DNA, the CDR3 is TGTGCCAGCAGTACCCCCCTTTCGCCCTACGAGCAGTACTTC. This chain uses TRBV5-4 with TRBJ2-7; D gene uncertain. Germline V gene lookup returns CDR1 SGHNT and CDR2 YYREEE (reference sequence). V was trimmed by 5 bases and J by 2 bases, leaving 14 bases between them. The CDR3 loop spans 14 amino acids.

DNA of the CDR3: TGTGCCAGCAGTTTACTTGACAGCGGTCCATTGGAAGCTTTCTTT. It codes for CASSLLDSGPLEAFF. The J gene is TRBJ1-1, the V gene TRBV28; tentative D call: TRBD1 (5 bases). This CDR3 is 15 amino acids long. The ends were cut back, 2 bases at V and 8 bases at J, with 18 bases in the middle. The germline CDR1 and CDR2 sequences are MDHEN and SYDVKM.

The V and J genes are TRBV5-1 and TRBJ2-7; TRBD2 is a possible D gene (6 bases). Trimming took off 0 bases at V and 6 bases at J, with 13 bases between the two ends. Germline lookup yields CDR1 SGHRS and CDR2 YFSETQ. This CDR3 region has 14 residues. The CDR3 nucleotides read TGCGCCAGCAGCTTGGATACTAGCACTGGCGAGCAGTACTTC. It codes for CASSLDTSTGEQYF.

The sample holds one count of this clone. This chain joins TRBV19 and TRBJ1-2, with 9 bases identical to TRBD1. Germline V gene sequence: CDR1 LNHDA, CDR2 SQIVND (reference sequence). V trimming: 9 bases; J trimming: 3 bases; junction bases outside the gene matches: 5. CDR3 length equals 13 residues. CDR3 bases: TGTGCCAGCCACAGGGGGCTGGACTATGGCTACACCTTC. This translates into CASHRGLDYGYTF.

The chain combines TRBV28 with TRBJ1-5; possible D gene TRBD1, 6 bases. This CDR3 has 13 amino acids. Trimming took off 6 bases at V and 7 bases at J, with 13 bases between the two ends. Germline V gene data show CDR1 as MDHEN and CDR2 as SYDVKM. CDR3 nucleotide sequence: TGTGCCAGCAGACAAAAGGGGGGACAGCCCCAGCATTTT. It yields the protein CASRQKGGQPQHF.

The chain is built from TRBV5-1 and TRBJ2-2, with 8 nucleotides matching TRBD2. V trimming: 0 bases; J trimming: 6 bases; junction bases outside the gene matches: 7. There are 16 residues in the CDR3. CDR1 is SGHRS, CDR2 YFSETQ, per germline. The CDR3 coding sequence is TGCGCCAGCAGCTTGGGGGGACTAGGTAGCTCCGGGGAGCTGTTTTTT. Protein: CASSLGGLGSSGELFF.